These T cell receptor beta chains were read from a single sample in a study of shared clonotypes between healthy human individuals. The assay was immunoSEQ multiplex PCR, and TCRdb's table has in-frame clones only and misses some. The sample has nearly 750,000 clones; over 55% are singletons. Sequenced: memory CD4+ T cells sorted from blood. The receptors stem from a woman aged 30 to 39 in good health. The CDR3 runs from the conserved cysteine through the conserved F or W. The order of the fields is V gene, D gene, J gene, clone size, CDR3 DNA, CDR3 protein. D genes are given only for firm matches. Not all rows give a size; the values are once, few, many and, for expanded clones, a class.

v_gene: TRBV4-1; d_gene: TRBD1; j_gene: TRBJ2-5; abundance: .; CDR3nt: TGCGCCAGCAGCCGAGACGACAGGGGGGTACGCGAGACCCAGTACTTC; CDR3aa: CASSRDDRGVRETQYF
v_gene: TRBV14; d_gene: .; j_gene: TRBJ2-2; abundance: .; CDR3nt: TGTGCCAGCAGCCCCTGGGGAAGGACCCTAAAGGACACCGGGGAGCTGTTTTTT; CDR3aa: CASSPWGRTLKDTGELFF
v_gene: TRBV7-9; d_gene: TRBD2; j_gene: TRBJ2-7; abundance: .; CDR3nt: TGTGCCAGCAGCAGGCCCGGGACTAGCCTTTACTACGAGCAGTACTTC; CDR3aa: CASSRPGTSLYYEQYF
v_gene: TRBV2; d_gene: TRBD2; j_gene: TRBJ2-1; abundance: .; CDR3nt: TGTGCCAGCACCTTACTAGCGGGGGGATACAATGAGCAGTTCTTC; CDR3aa: CASTLLAGGYNEQFF
v_gene: TRBV5-1; d_gene: TRBD1; j_gene: TRBJ2-2; abundance: .; CDR3nt: TGCGCCAGCAGCTTTGACAGGGGTCTTTTGAACACCGGGGAGCTGTTTTTT; CDR3aa: CASSFDRGLLNTGELFF
v_gene: TRBV6-1; d_gene: .; j_gene: TRBJ2-1; abundance: .; CDR3nt: TGTGCCAGCAGTGATATGTGGGGACTCCGAGGGCGCAATGAGCAGTTCTTC; CDR3aa: CASSDMWGLRGRNEQFF
v_gene: TRBV11-2; d_gene: .; j_gene: TRBJ2-2; abundance: .; CDR3nt: TGTGCCAGCAGCCTAGGGGGATACGGGGAGCTGTTTTTT; CDR3aa: CASSLGGYGELFF
v_gene: TRBV9; d_gene: .; j_gene: TRBJ1-2; abundance: .; CDR3nt: TGTGCCAGCAGCGACCCGAGGGACTACACCTTC; CDR3aa: CASSDPRDYTF
v_gene: TRBV10-3; d_gene: .; j_gene: TRBJ2-7; abundance: .; CDR3nt: TGTGCCATCAATGCCGGAGCCGCCTACGAGCAGTACTTC; CDR3aa: CAINAGAAYEQYF
v_gene: TRBV28; d_gene: .; j_gene: TRBJ1-5; abundance: few; CDR3nt: TGTGCCAGCAGTTTACCCGGACACCTGGGGAGAAGCAATCAGCCCCAGCATTTT; CDR3aa: CASSLPGHLGRSNQPQHF
v_gene: TRBV6-5; d_gene: .; j_gene: TRBJ1-3; abundance: once; CDR3nt: TGTGCCAGCAGTTACTCCGGCAGTTCTGGAAACACCATATATTTT; CDR3aa: CASSYSGSSGNTIYF
v_gene: TRBV29-1; d_gene: .; j_gene: TRBJ1-1; abundance: .; CDR3nt: TGCAGCGTTGGGAAAAAGCAGGGCACTGAAGCTTTCTTT; CDR3aa: CSVGKKQGTEAFF
v_gene: TRBV28; d_gene: .; j_gene: TRBJ1-2; abundance: .; CDR3nt: TGTGCCAGCAGTTTATCTCCCTTGAAGGCTGGCTACACCTTC; CDR3aa: CASSLSPLKAGYTF
v_gene: TRBV7-6; d_gene: .; j_gene: TRBJ1-1; abundance: many; CDR3nt: TGTGCCAGCAGCTTATTTCGGCCGGAGAACACTGAAGCTTTCTTT; CDR3aa: CASSLFRPENTEAFF
v_gene: TRBV6-1; d_gene: .; j_gene: TRBJ1-5; abundance: .; CDR3nt: TGTGCCAGCAGTGCGGACTATTCCCGTGGCAATCAGCCCCAGCATTTT; CDR3aa: CASSADYSRGNQPQHF
v_gene: TRBV7-2; d_gene: TRBD2; j_gene: TRBJ2-5; abundance: .; CDR3nt: TGTGCCAGCAGCCCGTCTTTCGGGGAGGGTACCCAGTACTTC; CDR3aa: CASSPSFGEGTQYF
v_gene: TRBV6-1; d_gene: .; j_gene: TRBJ2-7; abundance: once; CDR3nt: TGTGCCAGCAGCGTGACAGACTCCTACGAGCAGTACTTC; CDR3aa: CASSVTDSYEQYF
v_gene: TRBV6-1; d_gene: TRBD1; j_gene: TRBJ2-7; abundance: few; CDR3nt: TGTGCCAGCAGGGACAGGGGGCTCGGGAACGAGCAGTACTTC; CDR3aa: CASRDRGLGNEQYF
v_gene: TRBV7-2; d_gene: .; j_gene: TRBJ1-2; abundance: few; CDR3nt: TGTGCCAGCAGCTTCCCGGGACGGGATAACTATGGCTACACCTTC; CDR3aa: CASSFPGRDNYGYTF
v_gene: TRBV5-4; d_gene: TRBD2; j_gene: TRBJ2-1; abundance: .; CDR3nt: TGTGCCAGCAGCTTGTTGACTAGCGGGAGTAATGAGCAGTTCTTC; CDR3aa: CASSLLTSGSNEQFF
v_gene: TRBV28; d_gene: TRBD1; j_gene: TRBJ2-1; abundance: .; CDR3nt: TGTGCCAGCACCGAAGGGGACAGCGAGCAGTTCTTC; CDR3aa: CASTEGDSEQFF
v_gene: TRBV27; d_gene: .; j_gene: TRBJ1-1; abundance: .; CDR3nt: TGTGCCAGCAGTTTATCGAAGGAGCTGAACACTGAAGCTTTCTTT; CDR3aa: CASSLSKELNTEAFF
v_gene: TRBV5-1; d_gene: .; j_gene: TRBJ1-1; abundance: .; CDR3nt: TGCGCCAGCAGCTTGTCTCGTCGGAACACTGAAGCTTTCTTT; CDR3aa: CASSLSRRNTEAFF
v_gene: TRBV7-9; d_gene: .; j_gene: TRBJ2-2; abundance: .; CDR3nt: TGTGCCAGCAACAGCGAGTCAAGAGGGGAGCTGTTTTTT; CDR3aa: CASNSESRGELFF
v_gene: TRBV6-1; d_gene: TRBD1; j_gene: TRBJ1-1; abundance: once; CDR3nt: TGTGCCAGCAGTTTCAATAGGGGGCCTGAAGCTTTCTTT; CDR3aa: CASSFNRGPEAFF
v_gene: TRBV19; d_gene: TRBD1; j_gene: TRBJ2-2; abundance: .; CDR3nt: TGTGCCAGTAAGGGACAGGGTGACACCGGGGAGCTGTTTTTT; CDR3aa: CASKGQGDTGELFF
v_gene: TRBV5-1; d_gene: .; j_gene: TRBJ2-1; abundance: .; CDR3nt: TGCGCCAGCAGCGCGGGACGTACGAATGAGCAGTTCTTC; CDR3aa: CASSAGRTNEQFF
v_gene: TRBV27; d_gene: TRBD1; j_gene: TRBJ2-7; abundance: .; CDR3nt: TGTGCCAGCAGTTACCGGGACAGGGCCCACGAGCAGTACTTC; CDR3aa: CASSYRDRAHEQYF
v_gene: TRBV5-1; d_gene: .; j_gene: TRBJ2-4; abundance: .; CDR3nt: TGCGCCAGCAGCTTACGGATAGCCAAAAACATTCAGTACTTC; CDR3aa: CASSLRIAKNIQYF
v_gene: TRBV4-2; d_gene: TRBD2; j_gene: TRBJ2-7; abundance: many; CDR3nt: TGTGCCAGCAGCCAAGAAGGGGCGGGAGATCCCTACGAGCAGTACTTC; CDR3aa: CASSQEGAGDPYEQYF
v_gene: TRBV12-2; d_gene: .; j_gene: TRBJ1-1; abundance: .; CDR3nt: TGTGCAAGTCGCTTGAAGCCGCGGAACACTGAAGCTTTCTTT; CDR3aa: CASRLKPRNTEAFF
v_gene: TRBV2; d_gene: TRBD2; j_gene: TRBJ2-1; abundance: .; CDR3nt: TGTGCCAGCATTGCACTAGCGGGCCGGAGGGGTGAGCAGTTCTTC; CDR3aa: CASIALAGRRGEQFF
v_gene: TRBV4-2; d_gene: .; j_gene: TRBJ1-3; abundance: once; CDR3nt: TGTGCCAGCAGCCAAGTATGGGGGCAAAGGGGCTCTGGAAACACCATATATTTT; CDR3aa: CASSQVWGQRGSGNTIYF
v_gene: TRBV2; d_gene: .; j_gene: TRBJ2-3; abundance: .; CDR3nt: TGTGCCAGCACCGGAGGGAGAACAGATACGCAGTATTTT; CDR3aa: CASTGGRTDTQYF
v_gene: TRBV7-9; d_gene: .; j_gene: TRBJ2-7; abundance: many; CDR3nt: TGTGCCAGCAGTCCCTCGGCGACGGGACGATCCGAGCAGTACTTC; CDR3aa: CASSPSATGRSEQYF
v_gene: TRBV7-9; d_gene: .; j_gene: TRBJ1-2; abundance: .; CDR3nt: TGTGCCGGCAGCTTAAATGCAGGGGATGGCTACACCTTC; CDR3aa: CAGSLNAGDGYTF
v_gene: TRBV5-1; d_gene: .; j_gene: TRBJ2-1; abundance: few; CDR3nt: TGCGCCAGCAGCTTGGGACAGTACAATGAGCAGTTCTTC; CDR3aa: CASSLGQYNEQFF
v_gene: TRBV5-1; d_gene: .; j_gene: TRBJ1-2; abundance: .; CDR3nt: TGCGCCAGCAGCTCGCAAACCGGGTCTCCGGGGGACTACACCTTC; CDR3aa: CASSSQTGSPGDYTF
v_gene: TRBV4-2; d_gene: TRBD2; j_gene: TRBJ2-1; abundance: .; CDR3nt: TGTGCCAGCAGCCGGGAGCGGGATCGGCAGTTCTTC; CDR3aa: CASSRERDRQFF
v_gene: TRBV5-5; d_gene: TRBD1; j_gene: TRBJ2-2; abundance: medium-sized; CDR3nt: TGTGCCAGCAGTCCCCTGTCTCCGGGACAGGGGGCCGGCGGGGAGCTGTTTTTT; CDR3aa: CASSPLSPGQGAGGELFF
v_gene: TRBV19; d_gene: .; j_gene: TRBJ1-5; abundance: .; CDR3nt: TGTGCCAGTAGCATGAATTTGGCCCGCAATCAGCCCCAGCATTTT; CDR3aa: CASSMNLARNQPQHF
v_gene: TRBV5-1; d_gene: TRBD2; j_gene: TRBJ2-7; abundance: .; CDR3nt: TGCGCCAGCAGCCGCGACGGGCTAGCGGGAGTGAGGGAGCAGTACTTC; CDR3aa: CASSRDGLAGVREQYF
v_gene: TRBV6-6; d_gene: TRBD2; j_gene: TRBJ2-1; abundance: .; CDR3nt: TGTGCCAGCAGGACTAGCGGTTACAATGAGCAGTTCTTC; CDR3aa: CASRTSGYNEQFF
v_gene: TRBV19; d_gene: .; j_gene: TRBJ2-7; abundance: .; CDR3nt: TGTGCCAGTAGGAACCGGGACGGGTATTACGAGCAGTACTTC; CDR3aa: CASRNRDGYYEQYF